This T cell receptor (beta chain) was retrieved from a study of T cell repertoires in cytomegalovirus infection. Study background: Used in the study were CMV epitopes, some recently identified and HLA-C-restricted, others well-studied and HLA-B-restricted. Public signatures in TCR beta pointed to CMV infection and matching HLA type. Broader study findings: Carriers of CMV and the relevant HLA type were discriminated by public TCR beta frequency. Ex vivo responses were dominated by HLA-C-restricted CMV-specific TCR beta clonotypes.

Per germline, CDR1 MNHGY and CDR2 SAAAGT. CDR3 length: 14 residues. Trimming cost V 5 bases and J 6 bases, with 14 bases left between them. This clonotype was counted only a few times. The antigen is undetermined. TCRdb ran MiXCR on the reads and lists one entry per CDR3 protein. The data show roughly 700,000 distinct CDR3 sequences, around 35% seen once. This receptor was taken from a human donor in good health (CMV status not recorded). Some clones in this sample may be carry-over from other donors' samples. The material was cultured PBMCs, obtained from culture after CMV antigen stimulation. The rearrangement links TRBV6-8 to TRBJ2-1; TRBD2 might be the D (5 bases). The CDR3 spells CASSPPVGGNEQFF. The CDR3 coding sequence is TGTGCCAGCAGTCCCCCGGTCGGAGGCAATGAGCAGTTCTTC.